A single sample is the source of the 11 T cell receptor beta chains below, sequenced in a study of blood T cell repertoires in COVID-19. Assay: immunoSEQ multiplex PCR; the TCRdb copy retains only in-frame clones and omits some. The sample includes around 140,000 clones, more than 60% of them seen just once. What was sequenced was peripheral blood. These receptors came from a woman in her sixties or seventies with acute or convalescent COVID-19.

V usage is TRBV7-9 and J usage is TRBJ1-1, with 10 bases that match TRBD1. Germline lookup yields CDR1 SEHNR and CDR2 FQNEAQ (reference sequence). With V trimmed by 6 bases and J by 3 bases, 13 bases remained unmatched. This CDR3 comprises 17 residues. CDR3 nucleotide sequence: TGTGCCAGCAGTCGAGTCGGGACAGGGGATTCGGACACTGAAGCTTTCTTT. Its protein is CASSRVGTGDSDTEAFF.

This clone was seen only once. The chain recombines TRBV28 with TRBJ2-4, with D perhaps TRBD2 (5 bases). The V end was cut by 8 bases, the J end by 1 base, with 18 bases between. The CDR3 spans 16 residues. Germline values: CDR1 MDHEN, CDR2 SYDVKM. CDR3: CASAYGGTWAKNIQYF. The CDR3 DNA reads TGTGCCAGCGCCTATGGAGGCACCTGGGCCAAAAACATTCAGTACTTC.

V and J are TRBV7-9 and TRBJ2-5, with D maybe TRBD2 (6 bases). Germline V lookup: CDR1 SEHNR, CDR2 FQNEAQ (reference sequence). V was clipped by 1 base and J by 4 bases, with 13 bases between them. This CDR3 is 15 amino acids long. CDR3 sequence: CASSLEGTGGETQYF. The CDR3 coding sequence is TGTGCCAGCAGCTTAGAGGGGACCGGGGGAGAGACCCAGTACTTC.

The V call is TRBV7-8, the J call TRBJ2-1; TRBD2 agrees at 8 bases. The CDR3 has 16 residues. The germline V gene has CDR1 SGHVS and CDR2 FQNEAQ. V dropped 1 base and J dropped 5; count of bases not matched to a gene: 7. The CDR3: CASSLGPGLGNNEQFF. The DNA of the CDR3 is TGTGCCAGCAGCTTAGGACCGGGACTAGGGAACAATGAGCAGTTCTTC.

This chain uses TRBV7-9 with TRBJ1-1, with 7 nucleotides matching TRBD1. With 5 bases clipped from V and 3 bases from J, the junction kept 9 bases outside the gene matches. Germline CDR1 is SEHNR and CDR2 is FQNEAQ (reference sequence). The CDR3 contains 15 residues. CDR3 DNA: TGTGCCAGCAGCCCCATGACAGGGTGGGACACTGAAGCTTTCTTT. It specifies CASSPMTGWDTEAFF.

The chain couples TRBV4-1 to TRBJ2-7, with TRBD2 matching 7 bases. The CDR3 length is 14 residues. The V and J ends lost 4 bases and 12 bases, in that order; junction bases with no gene match: 15. From germline, CDR1 is MGHRA and CDR2 YSYEKL. The CDR3 DNA is TGCGCCAGCAGCCCAACCCCGACTAGCCTAGATGCGTACTTC. This translates into CASSPTPTSLDAYF.

The chain uses TRBV28 and TRBJ1-5; no reliable D call. Trimming removed 3 bases at V and 6 bases at J, with 12 bases between. The germline V gene encodes CDR1 MDHEN and CDR2 SYDVKM. The CDR3 runs to 14 residues. CDR3: CASSFMVGVQPQHF. DNA for the CDR3: TGTGCCAGCAGTTTCATGGTGGGAGTTCAGCCCCAGCATTTT.

This chain uses TRBV15 with TRBJ2-7, with D possibly matching TRBD1 (6 bases). The CDR3 contains 12 residues. Germline V gene data show CDR1 as LNHNV and CDR2 as YYDKDF (reference sequence). V was shortened by 1 base and J by 6 bases, with 7 bases between the two germline ends. CDR3 amino acids: CATSRVRGEQYF. The CDR3 DNA is TGTGCCACCAGCAGAGTCAGGGGCGAGCAGTACTTC.

The rearrangement uses TRBV7-2 and TRBJ1-5; D is unclear. There are 15 residues in the CDR3. Deletions cut 4 bases from V and 4 bases from J, with 14 bases between. Per the germline V gene, CDR1 is SGHTA and CDR2 is FQGNSA. CDR3 sequence reads: CASSSWGGGNQPQHF. The CDR3 coding sequence is TGTGCCAGCAGCTCATGGGGAGGAGGGAATCAGCCCCAGCATTTT.

The V gene is TRBV6-1, the J gene TRBJ1-6; 10 positions match TRBD1. Germline V CDR1 and CDR2: MNHNS, SASEGT. The CDR3 extends over 15 amino acids. The V segment lost 2 bases and the J segment 9 bases; nucleotides outside the gene matches: 4. In nucleotides, the CDR3 is TGTGCCAGCAGTGAACTGGGACAGGGGTCTTCACCCCTCCACTTT. Translated, it gives CASSELGQGSSPLHF.

This clone was detected a few times. The rearrangement uses TRBV6-5 and TRBJ2-7; D gene ambiguous. Germline V lookup: CDR1 MNHEY, CDR2 SVGAGI. The CDR3 runs to 14 residues. The V end lost 5 bases, the J end lost 5 bases, and 16 bases lay between the germline ends. The CDR3 protein is CASSKTLARNEQYF. In nucleotides, the CDR3 is TGTGCCAGCAGTAAGACCTTGGCGAGGAACGAGCAGTACTTC.